This passage covers 20 T cell receptor beta chains from one sample sequenced in a study of blood T cell repertoires in COVID-19. Measured with immunoSEQ multiplex PCR; TCRdb has only the in-frame clones, and not every one. The data contain a few hundred thousand clones, 70% to 90% of them singletons. The sequencing input was PBMCs or T cells enriched from blood (not recorded which). These receptors originate from a man aged 25-45 years who had recovered from COVID-19.

This clone was seen more than once but under ten times. The chain links TRBV7-9 to TRBJ2-2; possible D gene TRBD1, 5 bases. The germline gives CDR1 SEHNR, CDR2 FQNEAQ (reference sequence). Between the trimmed V and J ends, which lost 8 bases and 4 bases, there was a span of 11 bases. This CDR3 is built from 13 residues. CDR3 loop: CASGRVATGELFF. CDR3 sequence (DNA): TGTGCCAGCGGCAGGGTAGCCACCGGGGAGCTGTTTTTT.

The chain links TRBV5-1 to TRBJ2-5, with D perhaps TRBD2 (6 bases). Germline CDR1 and CDR2: SGHRS and YFSETQ. The CDR3 totals 15 residues. Trimming stripped 4 bases from V and 5 bases from J, with 18 bases between. The CDR3 sequence is CASSIWDSRAETQYF. In nucleotides, the CDR3 is TGCGCCAGCAGCATATGGGACTCCCGCGCTGAGACCCAGTACTTC.

The chain uses TRBV6-4 and TRBJ2-1; TRBD2 matches 9 bases. The germline CDR1 and CDR2 sequences are MRHNA and SNTAGT. The CDR3 covers 14 residues. V trimming: 5 bases; J trimming: 6 bases; junction bases outside the gene matches: 5. DNA for the CDR3: TGTGCCAGCAGTCCTGGGACTAGCCTCAATGAGCAGTTCTTC. It translates to CASSPGTSLNEQFF.

V and J are TRBV5-4 and TRBJ2-7; D is unclear. The CDR3 is 11 residues long. Per germline, CDR1 SGHNT and CDR2 YYREEE (reference sequence). V dropped 3 bases and J dropped 4 bases, with 5 bases sitting between them. The CDR3 protein is CASSSSYEQYF. As DNA, the CDR3 is TGTGCCAGCAGCTCTTCGTACGAGCAGTACTTC.

A remark on this clone: The sample holds other DNA sequences that translate to the same CDR3. The chain couples TRBV29-1 to TRBJ2-3, with TRBD1 matching over 8 bases. After removal of 6 bases from V and 3 bases from J, the junction contained 2 bases not matched to a gene. CDR3 length: 12 amino acids. CDR1 SQVTM and CDR2 ANQGSEA come from the germline V gene. CDR3 in DNA: TGCAGCGTCCGGACAGGGACAGATACGCAGTATTTT. This encodes CSVRTGTDTQYF.

The rearrangement links TRBV3-1 (or the pseudogene TRBV3-2) to TRBJ2-7, with D possibly being TRBD1 (7 bases). This CDR3 is built from 17 residues. CDR1 LGHDT and CDR2 YNNKEL come from the germline V gene (reference sequence). The V end lost 3 bases, the J end lost 4 bases, and 22 bases lay between the germline ends. Here the CDR3 DNA reads TGTGCCAGCAGCCATTCTATGAAGGAGGGCAGGGGGTACGAGCAGTACTTC. It codes for CASSHSMKEGRGYEQYF.

The chain joins TRBV5-1 to TRBJ1-3; unclear D gene. From germline, CDR1 is SGHRS and CDR2 YFSETQ. The ends were cut back, 0 bases at V and 0 bases at J, with 4 bases in the middle. The CDR3 covers 14 residues. The CDR3, as DNA: TGCGCCAGCAGCTTGGGCAGCTCTGGAAACACCATATATTTT. Amino acid sequence: CASSLGSSGNTIYF.

The chain employs TRBV4-2 and TRBJ1-2; tentative D call: TRBD1 (6 bases). The germline V gene has CDR1 LGHNA and CDR2 YNFKEQ. CDR3 length: 14 residues. The V and J ends lost 5 bases and 5 bases respectively, with 15 bases between them. CDR3 DNA sequence: TGTGCCAGCAGCTCCATGGACAGCCCTTATGGCTACACCTTC. This codes for CASSSMDSPYGYTF.

The chain carries TRBV5-1 and TRBJ1-5, with 7 bases identical to TRBD1. The J segment lost 0 bases and the V segment lost 4 bases, leaving 4 bases of the junction unmatched. The length of the CDR3 is 15 residues. Germline V CDR1 and CDR2: SGHRS, YFSETQ. CDR3 nucleotides: TGCGCCAGCAGCCCGGGACAGTATAGCAATCAGCCCCAGCATTTT. It yields the protein CASSPGQYSNQPQHF.

The chain recombines TRBV11-3 with TRBJ2-2, with a possible D match to TRBD2 (6 bases). The CDR3 loop spans 15 amino acids. V shed 6 bases and J shed 4 bases, with 15 bases lying between them. Per germline, CDR1 SGHNT and CDR2 YENEEA. The CDR3 nucleotides read TGTGCCAGCAGACTGACAGCGGGTAGCACCGGGGAGCTGTTTTTT. Residues: CASRLTAGSTGELFF.

The V gene is TRBV5-1, the J gene TRBJ2-2; D unresolved. CDR1 is SGHRS and CDR2 is YFSETQ in the germline V gene. Trimming cost V 0 bases and J 6 bases, with 12 bases left between them. This CDR3 contains 15 residues. The CDR3 is CASSLVAQSAGELFF. For the CDR3, the DNA is TGCGCCAGCAGCTTGGTCGCTCAAAGCGCCGGGGAGCTGTTTTTT. Combining the CDR3 with reference TRBV5-1 and TRBJ2-2 gives the whole variable domain KAGVTQTPRYLIKTRGQQVTLSCSPISGHRSVSWYQQTPGQGLQFLFEYFSETQRNKGNFPGRFSGRQFSNSRSEMNVSTLELGDSALYLCASSLVAQSAGELFFGEGSRLTVL.

The chain employs TRBV9 and TRBJ2-3, with 10 bases that match TRBD2. Germline CDR1 is SGDLS and CDR2 is YYNGEE. The CDR3 has 16 residues. V was clipped by 4 bases and J by 1 base; unmatched bases: 6. The CDR3 here is CASSLSSGGRTDTQYF. The CDR3 DNA reads as TGTGCCAGCAGCTTATCTAGCGGGGGACGCACAGATACGCAGTATTTT.

The gene calls are TRBV5-4 and TRBJ1-2; D possibly corresponds to TRBD1 (6 bases). Trimming removed 6 bases from V and 2 bases from J, with 17 bases in between. This CDR3 contains 15 residues. CDR1 and CDR2 from the germline V gene are SGHNT and YYREEE (reference sequence). CDR3 in DNA: TGTGCCAGCATCCCCCGGGCAGGGGCGAACTATGGCTACACCTTC. Translating gives CASIPRAGANYGYTF.

The chain combines TRBV2 with TRBJ1-3; D gene ambiguous. V gave up 2 bases and J gave up 3 bases, with 2 bases separating them. CDR3 length equals 12 residues. Per the germline V gene, CDR1 is SNHLY and CDR2 is FYNNEI. The CDR3 loop reads CASSEYGNTIYF. CDR3 nucleotides: TGTGCCAGCAGTGAATATGGAAACACCATATATTTT.

The chain is built from TRBV7-3 and TRBJ2-7; D call uncertain. Germline V gene sequence: CDR1 SGHTA, CDR2 FQGTGA. Trimming stripped 0 bases from V and 3 bases from J, with 6 bases between. The CDR3 runs to 13 residues. CDR3 amino acids: CASSLTAGYEQYF. The CDR3 bases are TGTGCCAGCAGCTTAACGGCAGGCTACGAGCAGTACTTC.

The rearrangement uses TRBV6-5 and TRBJ1-3; tentative D call: TRBD1 (5 bases). V was shortened by 6 bases and J by 4 bases, with 10 bases between the two germline ends. The CDR3 is 13 residues long. The V gene's germline CDR1 is MNHEY and CDR2 SVGAGI. The CDR3 DNA reads as TGTGCCAGCAGCCAGAACAGGGGAAACACCATATATTTT. This translates into CASSQNRGNTIYF.

CDR3: CSVEGSRDRDEQYF. Here the CDR3 DNA reads TGCAGCGTTGAAGGTTCCCGGGACAGGGATGAGCAGTACTTC. The V gene is TRBV29-1, the J gene TRBJ2-7, with 9 bases lining up with TRBD1. After removal of 1 base from V and 7 bases from J, the junction contained 8 bases not matched to a gene. The germline V gene has CDR1 SQVTM and CDR2 ANQGSEA. This CDR3 spans 14 amino acids.

This chain connects TRBV6-5 to TRBJ1-1, with 7 bases matching TRBD1. Trimming cost V 8 bases and J 3 bases; bases outside gene matches: 6. CDR1 and CDR2 (germline): MNHEY, SVGAGI. The CDR3 runs 13 residues. The CDR3 loop reads CASRDRDHTEAFF. The CDR3 nucleotides are TGTGCCAGCCGAGACAGGGACCACACTGAAGCTTTCTTT.

J is TRBJ1-1 and V is TRBV30, with TRBD1 identical over 7 bases. This CDR3 is built from 12 residues. Germline trimming cut 1 base from V and 7 bases from J; bases unmatched to any gene: 3. The germline CDR1 and CDR2 sequences are GTSNPN and SVGIG (reference sequence). The CDR3 nucleotides are TGTGCCTGGAGTGGACAGGGCTTTGAAGCTTTCTTT. Its protein is CAWSGQGFEAFF.

This clone has a handful of counts. V is TRBV7-9 and J is TRBJ1-6; unclear D gene. V lost 1 base to trimming and J lost 8 bases, with 12 bases between them. Per germline, CDR1 SEHNR and CDR2 FQNEAQ (reference sequence). The CDR3 contains 15 residues. The CDR3 protein is CASSLVAGSHSPLHF. The CDR3 DNA reads as TGTGCCAGCAGCTTAGTTGCGGGTAGTCATTCACCCCTCCACTTT.